The 3 T cell receptor beta chains presented below share a single source sample, sequenced in a study of cytomegalovirus exposure and HLA in healthy donors (dated by TCRdb to 2016 to 2017). Libraries were constructed by the immunoSEQ multiplex PCR assay. For the multiplex PCR, a mixture combining 60 forward primers for TCR Vbeta segments and 13 reverse primers for TCR Jbeta segments was used. TCRdb re-hosts the immuneACCESS table, in-frame sequences only. Its copies lack some clones; in the studies checked, an unresolved V gene accounts for under half of them, and the cause for the rest is not known. The sample records under 200,000 clones, around 80% of which are singletons. In total, the top ten clones hold approximately 0.51% of the sample. The specimen was PBMCs. The receptor set was obtained from a woman in her fifties or sixties in good health and CMV-seronegative.

The chain uses TRBV6-1 and TRBJ1-4; 10 nucleotides match TRBD1. CDR1 and CDR2 from the germline V gene are MNHNS and SASEGT. The CDR3 has 14 amino acids. V trimming: 7 bases; J trimming: 8 bases; junction bases outside the gene matches: 7. Here the CDR3 DNA reads TGTGCCAGCACCCTGGGGGGACAGGGGGAAAAACTGTTTTTT. Residues: CASTLGGQGEKLFF.

V gene TRBV7-3 combines with J gene TRBJ1-1, with D possibly being TRBD1 (6 bases). V was trimmed by 4 bases and J by 8 bases, leaving 14 bases between them. The CDR3 is made up of 13 amino acids. Germline V gives CDR1 SGHTA, CDR2 FQGTGA. CDR3 protein: CASSSDRTQEAFF. The CDR3 coding sequence is TGTGCCAGCAGCTCCGACAGGACGCAAGAAGCTTTCTTT.

For this clone: Compared with germline, one end of the junction differs, possibly owing to a read error. The sample carries other DNA sequences with the same CDR3. CDR3 protein: CASSHGTSLNEQFF. The CDR3 DNA sequence: TGCGCCAGCAGCCACGGGACTAGTCTTAATGAGCAGTTCTTC. The rearrangement links TRBV7-9 to TRBJ2-1; TRBD2 matches at 8 bases. The CDR3 runs to 14 residues. Germline CDR1 SEHNR, CDR2 FQNEAQ (reference sequence).